What follows is one TCR beta chain and its context. This specimen comes from a study of technical replicates of blood from a few donors. Deletions cut 8 bases from V and 2 bases from J, with 9 bases between. Per the germline V gene, CDR1 is MDHEN and CDR2 is SYDVKM. CDR3 length equals 13 residues. Sequencing used immunoSEQ multiplex PCR; TCRdb keeps in-frame clones, though not all of them. The table lists about 79,000 clones, 91% of them singletons. The sequence was collected from a human donor in good health. Some clones in this sample may be carry-over from other donors' samples. What was sequenced was T cells isolated from PBMCs. The genes are TRBV28 and TRBJ2-2; perhaps TRBD2 as D (5 bases). CDR3 in amino acids: CASWRPNTGELFF. The DNA for the CDR3 is TGTGCCAGCTGGAGGCCCAACACCGGGGAGCTGTTTTTT.